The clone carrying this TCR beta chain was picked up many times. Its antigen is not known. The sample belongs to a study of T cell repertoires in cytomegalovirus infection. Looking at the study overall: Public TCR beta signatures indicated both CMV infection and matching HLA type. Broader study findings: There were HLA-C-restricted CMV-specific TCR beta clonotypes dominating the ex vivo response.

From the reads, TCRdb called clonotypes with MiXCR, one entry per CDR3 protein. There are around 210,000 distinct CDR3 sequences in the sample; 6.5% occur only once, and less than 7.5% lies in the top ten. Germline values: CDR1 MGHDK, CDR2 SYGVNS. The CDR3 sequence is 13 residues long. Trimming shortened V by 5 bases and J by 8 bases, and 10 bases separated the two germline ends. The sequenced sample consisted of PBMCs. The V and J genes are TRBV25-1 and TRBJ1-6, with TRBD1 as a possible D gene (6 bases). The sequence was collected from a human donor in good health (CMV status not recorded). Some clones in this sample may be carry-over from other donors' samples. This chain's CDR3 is CASSRTADSPLHF. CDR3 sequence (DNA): TGTGCCAGCAGTCGGACAGCAGATTCACCCCTCCACTTT. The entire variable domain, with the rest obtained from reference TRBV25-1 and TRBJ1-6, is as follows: EADIYQTPRYLVIGTGKKITLECSQTMGHDKMYWYQQDPGMELHLIHYSYGVNSTEKGDLSSESTVSRIRTEHFPLTLESARPSHTSQYLCASSRTADSPLHFGNGTRLTVT.